The following is a TCR beta chain sequence with its context. This entry belongs to a study of blood T cell repertoires in COVID-19. Overall study context: Collection of acute and convalescent COVID-19 samples took place in the United States, Italy and Spain. PBMCs, B-cell-depleted T cells, or T cells were the source of the cDNA or gDNA that made up the material.

Participants were aged roughly 18 to 90 years, lived in about two dozen US areas, and enrolled virtually. Trimming took 4 bases from V and 2 from J; bases not matched to a gene: 7. The V gene's germline CDR1 is LGHNA and CDR2 YNFKEQ. The CDR3 extends over 15 amino acids. Per the authors' pipeline: Estimated nucleated cell counts came from reference gene primer amplification. Measured with immunoSEQ multiplex PCR; TCRdb has only the in-frame clones, and not every one. That table is the source of V, J and clone size, and D and trimming were worked out from the DNA. Among 150,000 to 200,000 clones, less than 85% were seen once, and the ten largest hold roughly 5%.

Material for sequencing was PBMCs or T cells enriched from blood (not recorded which). The origin of this receptor is a woman aged 55-70 years with acute COVID-19. The rearrangement joins TRBV4-2 to TRBJ1-2; 7 bases are a match to TRBD1. The CDR3 nucleotides are TGTGCCAGCAGCCCGGGGGACAGAACAAACTATGGCTACACCTTC. Protein sequence: CASSPGDRTNYGYTF.